Shown below are 11 T cell receptor beta chains from a single sample sequenced in a study of monozygotic twins with inflammatory bowel disease. TCRdb re-called the 5' RACE reads and gives one entry per CDR3 protein, without DNA. The sample has approximately 100,000 distinct CDR3 sequences, and its top ten clones hold roughly an eighth. Specimen: blood. The source is a human donor with ulcerative colitis or Crohn's disease, or a healthy co-twin of an affected twin (not recorded which).

The chain carries TRBV7-2 and TRBJ2-3; absent DNA, TCRdb's TRBD1 call cannot be checked. CDR3 length equals 15 residues. The germline V gene has CDR1 SGHTA and CDR2 FQGNSA. The CDR3 loop reads CASSLGGGETDTQYF.

This chain uses TRBV11-2 with TRBJ2-2; TCRdb proposes TRBD1, but this gene call is untestable without DNA. The germline V gene encodes CDR1 SGHAT and CDR2 FQNNGV. This CDR3 has 16 amino acids. CDR3 amino acids: CASSSPQGEGTGELFF.

CDR3 residues: CASSSLRERRSTEAFF. The V call is TRBV28, the J call TRBJ1-1; the D call from TCRdb, TRBD1, cannot be confirmed without DNA. This CDR3 is 16 amino acids long. CDR1 and CDR2 from the germline V gene are MDHEN and SYDVKM.

The chain recombines TRBV20-1 with TRBJ2-3; absent DNA, TCRdb's TRBD2 call cannot be checked. CDR1 DFQATT and CDR2 SNEGSKA come from the germline V gene (reference sequence). CDR3 length: 16 residues. The CDR3 loop reads CSARDLSGGEADTQYF.

The V and J genes are TRBV7-8 and TRBJ1-2; with no DNA, the TCRdb D assignment of TRBD1 cannot be verified. Germline CDR1 reads SGHVS; CDR2 reads FQNEAQ. The CDR3 has 16 residues. The CDR3 loop is CASSLNEGAGTYGYTF.

The gene calls are TRBV7-2 and TRBJ2-7; checking the TCRdb D call of TRBD1 is not possible without DNA. CDR1 is SGHTA and CDR2 is FQGNSA in the germline V gene. This CDR3 contains 13 residues. CDR3 sequence reads: CASSLRGVREQYF.

The genes are TRBV7-8 and TRBJ2-7; TCRdb gives TRBD1 as the D gene, but with no DNA this cannot be confirmed. The CDR3 totals 16 residues. Germline CDR1 is SGHVS and CDR2 is FQNEAQ. The CDR3 reads CASSLGGYTGTYEQYF.

The chain combines TRBV5-1 with TRBJ1-1; the D gene TCRdb calls, TRBD1, cannot be checked with no DNA. Germline CDR1 reads SGHRS; CDR2 reads YFSETQ. This CDR3 spans 15 amino acids. The CDR3 is CASSLAGTLNTEAFF.

The chain links TRBV21-1 to TRBJ1-5; without DNA, the TCRdb call of TRBD1 cannot be checked. TRBV21-1 is termed a pseudogene. The CDR3 length is 17 residues. CDR3 in amino acids: CASSKRSDSGGNQPQHF.

V is TRBV20-1 and J is TRBJ2-2; no DNA is available, so the TRBD2 call from TCRdb remains unchecked. Looked up from germline, CDR1 is DFQATT and CDR2 is SNEGSKA (reference sequence). This CDR3 region has 15 residues. The CDR3 sequence is CSARGTSGRGGELFF.

The genes are TRBV9 and TRBJ2-5. Germline CDR1 is SGDLS and CDR2 is YYNGEE. This CDR3 contains 11 residues. CDR3 sequence reads: CASSASETQYF.